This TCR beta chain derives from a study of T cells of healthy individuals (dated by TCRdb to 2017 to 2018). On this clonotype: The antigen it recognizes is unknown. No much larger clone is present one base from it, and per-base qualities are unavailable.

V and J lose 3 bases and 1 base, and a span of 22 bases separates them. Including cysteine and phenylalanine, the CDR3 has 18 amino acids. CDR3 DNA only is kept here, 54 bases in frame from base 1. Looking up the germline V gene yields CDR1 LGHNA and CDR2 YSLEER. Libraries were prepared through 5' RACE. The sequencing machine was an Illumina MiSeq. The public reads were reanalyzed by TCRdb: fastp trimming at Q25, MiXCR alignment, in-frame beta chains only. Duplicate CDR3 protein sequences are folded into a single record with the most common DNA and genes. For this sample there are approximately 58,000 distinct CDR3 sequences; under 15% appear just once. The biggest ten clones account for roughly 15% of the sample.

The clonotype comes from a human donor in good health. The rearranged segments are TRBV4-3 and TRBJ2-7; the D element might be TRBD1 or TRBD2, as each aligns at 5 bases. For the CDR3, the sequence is CASSHLRSVAGTSYEQYF. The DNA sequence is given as TGCGCCAGCAGCCATCTAAGATCAGTGGCAGGGACGTCCTACGAGCAGTACTTC.